The source of this T cell receptor (beta chain) is a study of blood T cells in healthy people across ages. A remark on this clonotype: A much more abundant neighbour one base away suggests this may be a read error.

With a J-beta primer mix and a sample-barcoded 5' primer, a second PCR ran about 7 to 12 cycles. Each cDNA molecule received a tag from a template-switch adaptor that had 12 random nucleotides. TCRdb used MiXCR to reprocess the 5' RACE reads, holding one entry per CDR3 protein. This repertoire shows about 1.1 million distinct CDR3 sequences, approximately 38% found once; its top ten account for around 13%. The germline gives CDR1 LNHNV, CDR2 YYDKDF (reference sequence). This CDR3 comprises 15 residues. Extracted total RNA amounted to at least 5.5 micrograms for each sample. This TCR was sampled from a man aged 18 to 29 in good health. The chain recombines TRBV15 with TRBJ2-3, with D possibly matching TRBD1 (5 bases). Sequencing was done on a sample of blood. The CDR3 loop reads CATSRDDDSIDTQYF. CDR3 DNA: TGTGCCACCAGCAGAGATGATGACAGCATAGATACGCAGTATTTT.